Listed below are T cell receptor beta chains from one sample, sequenced in a study of blood T cell repertoires in COVID-19. Only in-frame clones appear in the TCRdb table, and some are missing; sequencing was by immunoSEQ multiplex PCR. In the table there are about 350,000 clones, about nine tenths of which are singletons. The sample was peripheral blood. Receptor source: a woman aged 55-70 years with COVID-19, enrolled during active disease. CDR3s include the opening cysteine and the closing phenylalanine or tryptophan. Each record gives: D gene, J gene, V gene, clone size, CDR3 protein, CDR3 DNA. D genes are given only for firm matches. A clone size is listed for some rows: how often the clone was seen (once, few, many), or a class if it is expanded.

d_call: -
j_call: TRBJ2-1
v_call: TRBV2
clone_size: -
cdr3_aa: CASSEPLDSSYNEQFF
cdr3_nt: TGTGCCAGCAGCGAACCCCTTGACAGCTCCTACAATGAGCAGTTCTTC

d_call: TRBD1
j_call: TRBJ2-5
v_call: TRBV29-1
clone_size: -
cdr3_aa: CSVEDPLAGGEKATQYF
cdr3_nt: TGCAGCGTTGAAGATCCCTTGGCAGGGGGCGAAAAGGCGACCCAGTACTTC

d_call: TRBD2
j_call: TRBJ2-1
v_call: TRBV15
clone_size: -
cdr3_aa: CATTGGARSSYNEQFF
cdr3_nt: TGTGCCACCACCGGGGGGGCCCGTAGTTCCTACAATGAGCAGTTCTTC

d_call: TRBD2
j_call: TRBJ2-5
v_call: TRBV7-9
clone_size: -
cdr3_aa: CASSLGDPVGLAGGQTQYF
cdr3_nt: TGTGCCAGCAGCTTAGGAGATCCGGTGGGACTAGCGGGGGGGCAGACCCAGTACTTC

d_call: TRBD2
j_call: TRBJ2-1
v_call: TRBV6-1
clone_size: -
cdr3_aa: CASSELAGGLSYNEQFF
cdr3_nt: TGTGCCAGCAGTGAGCTAGCGGGGGGATTGTCCTACAATGAGCAGTTCTTC

d_call: TRBD1
j_call: TRBJ1-6
v_call: TRBV6-5
clone_size: -
cdr3_aa: CASKRTGESSPLHF
cdr3_nt: TGTGCCAGCAAAAGAACAGGGGAGAGTTCACCCCTCCACTTT

d_call: -
j_call: TRBJ2-6
v_call: TRBV2
clone_size: -
cdr3_aa: CATEWSSSGANVLTF
cdr3_nt: TGTGCTACGGAGTGGTCGAGCTCTGGGGCCAACGTCCTGACTTTC

d_call: TRBD1
j_call: TRBJ1-6
v_call: TRBV6-6
clone_size: once
cdr3_aa: CASTRGRGNNSPLHF
cdr3_nt: TGTGCCAGTACCCGAGGCAGGGGGAATAATTCACCCCTCCACTTT

d_call: TRBD2
j_call: TRBJ2-3
v_call: TRBV7-2
clone_size: -
cdr3_aa: CASSLVAGASTDTQYF
cdr3_nt: TGTGCCAGCAGCCTCGTAGCGGGGGCAAGCACAGATACGCAGTATTTT

d_call: TRBD2
j_call: TRBJ2-3
v_call: TRBV5-1
clone_size: -
cdr3_aa: CASSLTILAGARTDTQYF
cdr3_nt: TGCGCCAGCAGCTTAACTATACTAGCGGGGGCTCGCACAGATACGCAGTATTTT

d_call: -
j_call: TRBJ1-1
v_call: TRBV7-9
clone_size: -
cdr3_aa: CASSFQNTEAFF
cdr3_nt: TGTGCCAGCAGCTTTCAGAACACTGAAGCTTTCTTT

d_call: TRBD1
j_call: TRBJ1-2
v_call: TRBV7-9
clone_size: few
cdr3_aa: CASSRTGMEGYTF
cdr3_nt: TGTGCCAGCAGCCGGACAGGGATGGAAGGCTACACCTTC

d_call: -
j_call: TRBJ1-5
v_call: TRBV4-1
clone_size: -
cdr3_aa: CASSQESRNQPQHF
cdr3_nt: TGCGCCAGCAGCCAAGAAAGCCGCAATCAGCCCCAGCATTTT

d_call: -
j_call: TRBJ2-3
v_call: TRBV30
clone_size: few
cdr3_aa: CAWSATGKGLDTQYF
cdr3_nt: TGTGCCTGGAGTGCCACAGGAAAAGGGCTGGATACGCAGTATTTT

d_call: -
j_call: TRBJ2-7
v_call: TRBV5-4
clone_size: -
cdr3_aa: CASSSPPGQNYEQYF
cdr3_nt: TGTGCCAGCAGCTCTCCCCCAGGACAGAACTACGAGCAGTACTTC

d_call: -
j_call: TRBJ1-5
v_call: TRBV6-6
clone_size: -
cdr3_aa: CATGENSNQPQHF
cdr3_nt: TGTGCCACGGGGGAGAATAGCAATCAGCCCCAGCATTTT

d_call: -
j_call: TRBJ2-1
v_call: TRBV7-8
clone_size: -
cdr3_aa: CASSLVVGGHAYNEQFF
cdr3_nt: TGTGCCAGCAGCTTAGTAGTGGGGGGGCACGCCTACAATGAGCAGTTCTTC

d_call: -
j_call: TRBJ1-2
v_call: TRBV23-1
clone_size: -
cdr3_aa: CASSQGPYYGYTF
cdr3_nt: TGCGCCAGCAGTCAAGGGCCCTACTATGGCTACACCTTC

d_call: TRBD1
j_call: TRBJ1-2
v_call: TRBV6-5
clone_size: -
cdr3_aa: CASSLRTGAIRYTF
cdr3_nt: TGTGCCAGCAGTCTCCGGACAGGGGCTATCCGCTACACCTTC

d_call: -
j_call: TRBJ2-1
v_call: TRBV14
clone_size: -
cdr3_aa: CASSQDARYPRVDEQFF
cdr3_nt: TGTGCCAGCAGCCAAGATGCCCGTTACCCGAGAGTCGATGAGCAGTTCTTC

d_call: TRBD1
j_call: TRBJ1-2
v_call: TRBV25-1
clone_size: -
cdr3_aa: CASTKGGEYGYTF
cdr3_nt: TGTGCCAGCACGAAAGGGGGCGAATATGGCTACACCTTC

d_call: TRBD1
j_call: TRBJ2-7
v_call: TRBV5-4
clone_size: -
cdr3_aa: CASSLPDRGDYEQYF
cdr3_nt: TGTGCCAGCAGCCTACCCGACAGGGGAGACTACGAGCAGTACTTC

d_call: -
j_call: TRBJ1-1
v_call: TRBV18
clone_size: many
cdr3_aa: CASSPVTEEAFF
cdr3_nt: TGTGCCAGCTCACCGGTGACAGAAGAAGCTTTCTTT

d_call: TRBD2
j_call: TRBJ2-3
v_call: TRBV5-1
clone_size: once
cdr3_aa: CASSPRKGGEITDTQYF
cdr3_nt: TGCGCCAGCAGCCCACGTAAGGGAGGGGAGATCACAGATACGCAGTATTTT

d_call: -
j_call: TRBJ1-1
v_call: TRBV10-2
clone_size: -
cdr3_aa: CASRSRMNTEAFF
cdr3_nt: TGCGCCAGCAGAAGCAGGATGAACACTGAAGCTTTCTTT

d_call: TRBD1
j_call: TRBJ1-2
v_call: TRBV6-6
clone_size: once
cdr3_aa: CASSYSRTGQSGYTF
cdr3_nt: TGTGCCAGCAGTTACTCGCGGACAGGGCAGAGTGGCTACACCTTC

d_call: -
j_call: TRBJ1-2
v_call: TRBV3-1/TRBV3-2
clone_size: -
cdr3_aa: CAASEASNYGYTF
cdr3_nt: TGTGCCGCTTCGGAGGCGAGCAACTATGGCTACACCTTC

d_call: TRBD2
j_call: TRBJ2-1
v_call: TRBV30
clone_size: -
cdr3_aa: CAWAQGLAAYNEQFF
cdr3_nt: TGTGCCTGGGCGCAGGGACTAGCGGCCTACAATGAGCAGTTCTTC

d_call: TRBD2
j_call: TRBJ2-3
v_call: TRBV4-2
clone_size: -
cdr3_aa: CASSQAILPGLGADTQYF
cdr3_nt: TGTGCCAGCAGCCAAGCTATCCTTCCGGGACTAGGCGCAGATACGCAGTATTTT

d_call: -
j_call: TRBJ1-1
v_call: TRBV30
clone_size: -
cdr3_aa: CAWSGALRNTEAFF
cdr3_nt: TGTGCCTGGTCTGGGGCTTTGAGGAACACTGAAGCTTTCTTT

d_call: TRBD1
j_call: TRBJ2-2
v_call: TRBV5-1
clone_size: -
cdr3_aa: CASSLGTGARGELFF
cdr3_nt: TGCGCCAGCAGCTTAGGGACAGGGGCCCGCGGGGAGCTGTTTTTT

d_call: -
j_call: TRBJ1-3
v_call: TRBV6-5
clone_size: -
cdr3_aa: CASNLSGNTIYF
cdr3_nt: TGTGCCAGCAATCTCTCTGGAAACACCATATATTTT

d_call: TRBD1
j_call: TRBJ1-4
v_call: TRBV11-1
clone_size: -
cdr3_aa: CASSPSTGGREKLFF
cdr3_nt: TGTGCCAGCAGCCCTTCGACAGGGGGGAGAGAAAAACTGTTTTTT

d_call: TRBD1
j_call: TRBJ1-2
v_call: TRBV11-2
clone_size: -
cdr3_aa: CASSSRTGEYGYTF
cdr3_nt: TGTGCCAGCAGCTCTAGGACAGGGGAGTATGGCTACACCTTC

d_call: TRBD1
j_call: TRBJ1-2
v_call: TRBV4-1
clone_size: few
cdr3_aa: CASSQEIGGQGSYGYTF
cdr3_nt: TGCGCCAGCAGCCAAGAAATCGGGGGACAGGGAAGCTATGGCTACACCTTC

d_call: -
j_call: TRBJ2-7
v_call: TRBV29-1
clone_size: few
cdr3_aa: CSVEAGTVYEQYF
cdr3_nt: TGCAGCGTTGAGGCGGGGACGGTATACGAGCAGTACTTC